The rows below give T cell receptor beta chains drawn from one sample of a study of Ad26.COV2.S vaccination and SARS-CoV-2 variants. TCRdb keeps only in-frame clones here, not all; method: immunoSEQ multiplex PCR. The sample includes about 320,000 clones, around four fifths seen only once; the top ten take about 2.1%. Specimen: peripheral blood, collected in a trial of Ad26.COV2.S vaccine versus placebo. These receptors were obtained from a person aged 18-60 years who received the Ad26.COV2.S COVID-19 vaccine or a placebo. The conserved cysteine and the conserved F or W are not part of the CDR3 here.

v_call	j_call	cdr3_aa
TRBV4-1	TRBJ2-7	ASSQQRTGTPYEQY
TRBV7-6	TRBJ2-7	ASSPITGTGLGGQNYEQY
TRBV7-2	TRBJ2-7	ASSTPPDRDSYSYEQY
TRBV3-1/TRBV3-2	TRBJ1-2	ASSRAGLTYGYT
TRBV4-1	TRBJ1-2	ASSQVTARGYT
TRBV7-8	TRBJ1-2	ASSLSGTDYGYT
TRBV2	TRBJ2-5	ASSAVSQETQY
TRBV7-2	TRBJ2-3	ASSLGLAGNTDTQY
TRBV11-3	TRBJ2-7	ASSQVGVHSYEQY
TRBV6-5	TRBJ2-7	ASRARLYEQY
TRBV28	TRBJ1-4	ASSPDRVNEKLF
TRBV9	TRBJ1-2	ASSAGQGTAGYT
TRBV5-4	TRBJ2-7	ASSPRGDGYEQY
TRBV18	TRBJ1-3	ASSPEASGNTIY
TRBV11-3	TRBJ2-7	ASSLPLASYEQY
TRBV12-3/TRBV12-4	TRBJ2-1	ASSQQGRNEQF
TRBV7-8	TRBJ1-1	ASSLISRVVGGFTEAF
TRBV7-2	TRBJ1-5	ASSLWRNQPQH
TRBV28	TRBJ1-1	ASSPGTDNTEAF
TRBV3-1/TRBV3-2	TRBJ2-1	ASSQVAYRSGEQF
TRBV28	TRBJ1-6	ASSSLRDRDLATTNSPLH
TRBV2	TRBJ2-3	ASSEWGRGDTQY
TRBV19	TRBJ2-6	ASSIDPRGGSSGANVLT
TRBV4-1	TRBJ1-6	ASSLPLPRGIGSPLH
TRBV5-4	TRBJ1-1	ASSARWDPEAF
TRBV5-1	TRBJ1-2	ASSYLTGPDGYT
TRBV5-4	TRBJ2-2	ASSLVAARGTGELF
TRBV9	TRBJ1-6	ASSVVSSYNSPLH
TRBV11-1	TRBJ2-7	ASSSGLAGNEQY
TRBV2	TRBJ1-5	ASSDMAGGHISNQPQH
TRBV3-1/TRBV3-2	TRBJ2-3	ASSLWTSGGTDTQY
TRBV3-1/TRBV3-2	TRBJ1-2	ASSTGRIRGYT
TRBV18	TRBJ2-2	ASSGPGHPTGELF
TRBV3-1/TRBV3-2	TRBJ2-5	ASSQDRGWETQY
TRBV5-4	TRBJ1-1	ASSLVAGTTEAF
TRBV5-1	TRBJ1-1	ASRVQAGGWRVTEAF
TRBV6-5	TRBJ1-2	ASRSQGAGGYT
TRBV19	TRBJ1-5	ASNFLTSNQPQH
TRBV2	TRBJ1-3	ASSAGLQGYRNTIY
TRBV2	TRBJ2-1	ASLKAVRLASSSYNEQF
TRBV24-1	TRBJ1-6	ATSEGGRWSPLH
TRBV30	TRBJ2-3	AWSPTVRDTQY
TRBV2	TRBJ1-1	ATTAGQWNTEAF